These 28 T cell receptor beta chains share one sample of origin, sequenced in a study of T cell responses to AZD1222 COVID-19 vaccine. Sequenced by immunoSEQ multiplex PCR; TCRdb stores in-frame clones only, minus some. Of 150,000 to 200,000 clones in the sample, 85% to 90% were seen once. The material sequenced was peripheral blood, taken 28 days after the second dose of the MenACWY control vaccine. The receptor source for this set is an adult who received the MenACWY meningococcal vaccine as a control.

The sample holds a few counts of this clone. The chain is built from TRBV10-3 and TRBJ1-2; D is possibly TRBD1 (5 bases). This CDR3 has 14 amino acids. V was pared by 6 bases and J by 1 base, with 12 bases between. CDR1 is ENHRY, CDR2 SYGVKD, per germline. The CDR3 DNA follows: TGTGCCATCAGCGAAGGAGGACATAACTATGGCTACACCTTC. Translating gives CAISEGGHNYGYTF.

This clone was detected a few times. CDR3 DNA sequence: TGTGCCAGCAGACTCGGAACCGATGAAAAACTGTTTTTT. This encodes CASRLGTDEKLFF. This chain connects TRBV7-2 to TRBJ1-4; D remains unclear. Germline V gene data show CDR1 as SGHTA and CDR2 as FQGNSA. CDR3 length: 13 residues. V lost 6 bases and J 6 bases, leaving 11 bases between the germline ends.

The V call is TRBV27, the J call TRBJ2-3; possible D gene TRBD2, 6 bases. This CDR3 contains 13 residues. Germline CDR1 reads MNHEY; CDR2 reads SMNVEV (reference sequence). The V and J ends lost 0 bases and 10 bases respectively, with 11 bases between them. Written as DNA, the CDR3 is TGTGCCAGCAGTTTATCTCCCGGGAGTGCGCAGTATTTT. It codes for CASSLSPGSAQYF.

The DNA for the CDR3 is TGTGCCAGCAGCCCGGACATTCTCGGGAATTCACCCCTCCACTTT. Translation: CASSPDILGNSPLHF. The chain is built from TRBV9 and TRBJ1-6; possible D gene TRBD1, 5 bases. The CDR3 is made up of 15 amino acids. Germline CDR1 is SGDLS and CDR2 is YYNGEE. V was clipped by 4 bases and J by 7 bases, with 15 bases between them. The whole variable domain, remainder taken from reference TRBV9 and TRBJ1-6, is DSGVTQTPKHLITATGQRVTLRCSPRSGDLSVYWYQQSLDQGLQFLIQYYNGEERAKGNILERFSAQQFPDLHSELNLSSLELGDSALYFCASSPDILGNSPLHFGNGTRLTVT.

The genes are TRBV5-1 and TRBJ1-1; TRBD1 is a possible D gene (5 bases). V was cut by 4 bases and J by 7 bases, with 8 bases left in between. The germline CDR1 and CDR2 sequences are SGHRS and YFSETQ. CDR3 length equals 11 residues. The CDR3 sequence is CASSPGIEAFF. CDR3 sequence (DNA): TGCGCCAGCAGCCCAGGGATTGAAGCTTTCTTT. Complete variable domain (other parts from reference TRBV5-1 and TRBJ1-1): KAGVTQTPRYLIKTRGQQVTLSCSPISGHRSVSWYQQTPGQGLQFLFEYFSETQRNKGNFPGRFSGRQFSNSRSEMNVSTLELGDSALYLCASSPGIEAFFGQGTRLTVV.

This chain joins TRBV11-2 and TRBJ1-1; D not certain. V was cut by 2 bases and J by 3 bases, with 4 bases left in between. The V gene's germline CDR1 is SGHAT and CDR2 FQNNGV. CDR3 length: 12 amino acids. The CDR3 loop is CASSLSYTEAFF. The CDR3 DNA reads TGTGCCAGCAGCTTAAGTTACACTGAAGCTTTCTTT.

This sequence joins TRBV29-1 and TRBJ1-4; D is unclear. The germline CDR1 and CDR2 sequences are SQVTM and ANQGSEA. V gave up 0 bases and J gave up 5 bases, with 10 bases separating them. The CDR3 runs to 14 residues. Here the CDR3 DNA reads TGCAGCGTTGAAGATCCACTGTCAAATGAAAAACTGTTTTTT. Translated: CSVEDPLSNEKLFF.

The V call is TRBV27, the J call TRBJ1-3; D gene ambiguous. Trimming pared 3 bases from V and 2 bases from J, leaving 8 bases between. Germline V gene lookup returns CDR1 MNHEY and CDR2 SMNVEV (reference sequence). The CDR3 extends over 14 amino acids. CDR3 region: CASSFAGAGNTIYF. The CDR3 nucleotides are TGTGCCAGCAGTTTTGCAGGTGCTGGAAACACCATATATTTT.

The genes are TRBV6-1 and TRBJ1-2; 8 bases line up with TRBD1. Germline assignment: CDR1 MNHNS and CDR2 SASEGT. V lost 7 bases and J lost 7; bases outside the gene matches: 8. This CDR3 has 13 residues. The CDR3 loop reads CASILDRDGGYTF. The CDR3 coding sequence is TGTGCCAGCATCTTGGACAGGGACGGTGGCTACACCTTC.

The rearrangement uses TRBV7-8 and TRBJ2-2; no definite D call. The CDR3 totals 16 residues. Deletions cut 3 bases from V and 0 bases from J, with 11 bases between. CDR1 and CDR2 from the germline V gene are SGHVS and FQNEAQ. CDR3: CASSLNSPANTGELFF. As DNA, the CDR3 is TGTGCCAGCAGCTTGAACAGTCCCGCGAACACCGGGGAGCTGTTTTTT.

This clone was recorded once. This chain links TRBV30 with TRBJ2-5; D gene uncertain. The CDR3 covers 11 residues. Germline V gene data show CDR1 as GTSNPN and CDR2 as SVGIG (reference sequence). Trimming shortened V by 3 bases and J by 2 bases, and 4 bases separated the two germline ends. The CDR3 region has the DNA TGTGCCTGGAGGGGACAAGAGACCCAGTACTTC. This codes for CAWRGQETQYF.

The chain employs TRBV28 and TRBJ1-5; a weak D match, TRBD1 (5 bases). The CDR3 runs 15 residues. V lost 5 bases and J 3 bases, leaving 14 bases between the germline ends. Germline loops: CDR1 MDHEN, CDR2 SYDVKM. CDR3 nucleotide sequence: TGTGCCAGCAGTCGACCACCAGGGAACAATCAGCCCCAGCATTTT. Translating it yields CASSRPPGNNQPQHF. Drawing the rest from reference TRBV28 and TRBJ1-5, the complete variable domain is DVKVTQSSRYLVKRTGEKVFLECVQDMDHENMFWYRQDPGLGLRLIYFSYDVKMKEKGDIPEGYSVSREKKERFSLILESASTNQTSMYLCASSRPPGNNQPQHFGDGTRLSIL.

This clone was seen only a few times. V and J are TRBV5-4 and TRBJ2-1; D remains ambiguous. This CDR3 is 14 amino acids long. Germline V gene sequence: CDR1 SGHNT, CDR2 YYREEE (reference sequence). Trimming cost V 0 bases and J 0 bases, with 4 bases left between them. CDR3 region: CASSLESSYNEQFF. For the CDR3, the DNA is TGTGCCAGCAGCTTGGAGAGCTCCTACAATGAGCAGTTCTTC.

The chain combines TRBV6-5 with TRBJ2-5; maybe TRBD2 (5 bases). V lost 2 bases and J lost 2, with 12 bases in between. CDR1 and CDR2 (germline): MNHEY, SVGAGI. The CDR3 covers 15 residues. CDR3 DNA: TGTGCCAGCAGTTACGTGAGGGCGATGCAAGAGACCCAGTACTTC. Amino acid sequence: CASSYVRAMQETQYF.

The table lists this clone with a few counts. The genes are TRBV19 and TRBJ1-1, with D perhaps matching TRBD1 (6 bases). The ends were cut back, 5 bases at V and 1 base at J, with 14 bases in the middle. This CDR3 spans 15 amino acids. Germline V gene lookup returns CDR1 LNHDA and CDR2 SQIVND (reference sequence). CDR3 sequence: CASSSTGRGNTEAFF. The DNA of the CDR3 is TGTGCCAGTAGTTCAACAGGGAGGGGGAACACTGAAGCTTTCTTT.

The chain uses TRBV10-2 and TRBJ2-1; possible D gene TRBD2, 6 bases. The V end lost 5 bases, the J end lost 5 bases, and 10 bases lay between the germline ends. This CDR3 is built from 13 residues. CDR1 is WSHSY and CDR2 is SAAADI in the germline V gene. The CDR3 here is CASSLGGHNEQFF. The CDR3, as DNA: TGCGCCAGCAGTTTGGGGGGACACAATGAGCAGTTCTTC.

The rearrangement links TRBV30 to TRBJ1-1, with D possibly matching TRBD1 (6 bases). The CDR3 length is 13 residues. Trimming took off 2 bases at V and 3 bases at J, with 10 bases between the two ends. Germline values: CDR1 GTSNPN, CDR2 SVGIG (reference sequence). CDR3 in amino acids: CAWSNREYTEAFF. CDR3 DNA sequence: TGTGCCTGGAGTAACAGGGAGTACACTGAAGCTTTCTTT.

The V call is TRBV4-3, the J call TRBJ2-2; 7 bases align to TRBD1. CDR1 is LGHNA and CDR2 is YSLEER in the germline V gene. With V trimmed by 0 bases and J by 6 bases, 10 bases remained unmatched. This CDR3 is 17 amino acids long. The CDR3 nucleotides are TGCGCCAGCAGCCAAGATAGGCCAGGGGGTAGTTCCGGGGAGCTGTTTTTT. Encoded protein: CASSQDRPGGSSGELFF.

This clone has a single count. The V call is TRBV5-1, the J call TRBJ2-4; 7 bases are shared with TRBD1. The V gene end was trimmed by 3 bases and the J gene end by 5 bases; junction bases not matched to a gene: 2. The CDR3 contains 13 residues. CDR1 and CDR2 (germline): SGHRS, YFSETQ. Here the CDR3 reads CASSSGTENIQYF. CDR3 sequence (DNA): TGCGCCAGCAGCTCGGGGACAGAAAACATTCAGTACTTC.

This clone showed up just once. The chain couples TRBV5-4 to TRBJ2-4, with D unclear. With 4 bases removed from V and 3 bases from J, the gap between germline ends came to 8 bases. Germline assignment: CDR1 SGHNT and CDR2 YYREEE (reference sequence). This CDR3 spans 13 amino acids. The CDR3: CASSVKGKNIQYF. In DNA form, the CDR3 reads TGTGCCAGCAGCGTGAAGGGCAAAAACATTCAGTACTTC.

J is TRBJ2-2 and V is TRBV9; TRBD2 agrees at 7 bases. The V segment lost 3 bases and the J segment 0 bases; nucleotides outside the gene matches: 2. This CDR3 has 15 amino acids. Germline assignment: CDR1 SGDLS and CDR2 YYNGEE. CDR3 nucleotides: TGTGCCAGCAGCGGAAGCGGGACGAACACCGGGGAGCTGTTTTTT. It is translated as CASSGSGTNTGELFF.

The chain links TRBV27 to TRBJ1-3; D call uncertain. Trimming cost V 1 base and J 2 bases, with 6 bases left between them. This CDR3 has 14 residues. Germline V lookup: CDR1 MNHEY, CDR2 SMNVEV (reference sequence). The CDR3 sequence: CASSLLGPGNTIYF. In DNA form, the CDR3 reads TGTGCCAGCAGTTTATTAGGCCCTGGAAACACCATATATTTT.

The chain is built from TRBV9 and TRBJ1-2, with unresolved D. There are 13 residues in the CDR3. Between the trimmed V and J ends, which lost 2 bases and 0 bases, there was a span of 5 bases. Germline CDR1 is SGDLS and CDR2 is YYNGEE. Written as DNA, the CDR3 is TGTGCCAGCAGCGTGGAGCCTAACTATGGCTACACCTTC. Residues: CASSVEPNYGYTF.

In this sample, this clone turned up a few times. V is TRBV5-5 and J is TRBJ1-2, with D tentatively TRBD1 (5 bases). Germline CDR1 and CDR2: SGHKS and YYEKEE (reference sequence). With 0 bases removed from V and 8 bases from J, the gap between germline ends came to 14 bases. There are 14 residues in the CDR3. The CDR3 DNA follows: TGTGCCAGCAGCTTGGACTGGCAGGGAATCGGCTACACCTTC. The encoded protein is CASSLDWQGIGYTF.

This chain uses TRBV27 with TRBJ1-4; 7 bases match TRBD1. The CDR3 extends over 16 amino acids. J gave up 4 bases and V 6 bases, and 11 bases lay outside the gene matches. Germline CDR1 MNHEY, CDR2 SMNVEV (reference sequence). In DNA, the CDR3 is TGTGCCAGCAGCACCGACAGGGTGGGGAATAATGAAAAACTGTTTTTT. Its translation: CASSTDRVGNNEKLFF. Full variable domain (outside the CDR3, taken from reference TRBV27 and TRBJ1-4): EAQVTQNPRYLITVTGKKLTVTCSQNMNHEYMSWYRQDPGLGLRQIYYSMNVEVTDKGDVPEGYKVSRKEKRNFPLILESPSPNQTSLYFCASSTDRVGNNEKLFFGSGTQLSVL.

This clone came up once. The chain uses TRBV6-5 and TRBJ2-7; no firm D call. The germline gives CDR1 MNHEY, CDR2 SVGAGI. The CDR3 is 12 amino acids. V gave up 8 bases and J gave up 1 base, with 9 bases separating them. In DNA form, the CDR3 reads TGTGCCAGCGGCGACGGGTCCTACGAGCAGTACTTC. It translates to CASGDGSYEQYF.

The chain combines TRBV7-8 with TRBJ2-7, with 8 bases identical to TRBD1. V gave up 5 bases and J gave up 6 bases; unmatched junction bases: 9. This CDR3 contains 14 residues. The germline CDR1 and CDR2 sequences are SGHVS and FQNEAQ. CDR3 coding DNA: TGTGCCAGCAGCCCCCGGACAGGGATCAGCGAGCAGTACTTC. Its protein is CASSPRTGISEQYF.

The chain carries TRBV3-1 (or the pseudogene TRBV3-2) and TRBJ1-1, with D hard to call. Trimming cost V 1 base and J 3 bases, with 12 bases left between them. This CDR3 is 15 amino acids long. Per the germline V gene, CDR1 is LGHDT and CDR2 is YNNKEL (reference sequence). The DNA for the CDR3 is TGTGCCAGCAGCCAAGGGTATGGGCCCTACACTGAAGCTTTCTTT. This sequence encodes CASSQGYGPYTEAFF.